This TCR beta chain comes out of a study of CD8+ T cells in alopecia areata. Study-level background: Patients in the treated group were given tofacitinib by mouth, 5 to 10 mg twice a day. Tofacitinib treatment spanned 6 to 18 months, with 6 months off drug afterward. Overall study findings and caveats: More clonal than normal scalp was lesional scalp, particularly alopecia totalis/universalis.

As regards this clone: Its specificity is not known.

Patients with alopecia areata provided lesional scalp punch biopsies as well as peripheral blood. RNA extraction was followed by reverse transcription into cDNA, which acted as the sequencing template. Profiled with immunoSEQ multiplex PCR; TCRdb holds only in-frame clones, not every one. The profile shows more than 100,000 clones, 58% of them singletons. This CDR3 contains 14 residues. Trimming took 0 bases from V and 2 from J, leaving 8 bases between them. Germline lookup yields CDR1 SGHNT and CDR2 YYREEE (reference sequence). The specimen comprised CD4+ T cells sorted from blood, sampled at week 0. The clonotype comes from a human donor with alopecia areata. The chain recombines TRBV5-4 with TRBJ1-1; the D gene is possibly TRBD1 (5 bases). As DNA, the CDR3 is TGTGCCAGCAGCTTGGCCAGGGCAAACACTGAAGCTTTCTTT. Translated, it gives CASSLARANTEAFF. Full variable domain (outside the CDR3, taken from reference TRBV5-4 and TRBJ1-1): ETGVTQSPTHLIKTRGQQVTLRCSSQSGHNTVSWYQQALGQGPQFIFQYYREEENGRGNFPPRFSGLQFPNYSSELNVNALELDDSALYLCASSLARANTEAFFGQGTRLTVV.